Listed below are T cell receptor beta chains from one sample, sequenced in a study of blood T cell repertoires in COVID-19. Assay: immunoSEQ multiplex PCR; the TCRdb copy retains only in-frame clones and omits some. The data contain under 250,000 clones, 65% to 90% of them singletons. The sequencing input was peripheral blood. The origin of the receptors is a man aged 50-59 years with COVID-19, enrolled during active disease. The CDR3 runs from the conserved cysteine through the conserved F or W. A D gene is named only where the DNA matches it firmly. Some rows have no size entry. The others give once, few or many, or a class for an expanded clone.

TRBD1,TRBV5-8,15,TRBJ2-5,.,CASSLEGTGGETQYF,TGTGCCAGCAGCCTTGAGGGGACAGGGGGAGAGACCCAGTACTTC
TRBD1,TRBV28,15,TRBJ1-2,few,CASRQTGGNSRGYTF,TGTGCCAGCAGGCAGACAGGGGGGAACTCCCGTGGCTACACCTTC
TRBD2,TRBV3-1/TRBV3-2,15,TRBJ2-1,.,CASNGAGEGYNEQFF,TGTGCCAGCAATGGGGCGGGAGAAGGGTACAATGAGCAGTTCTTC
TRBD2,TRBV9,14,TRBJ2-1,.,CASSDGREGYEQFF,TGTGCCAGCAGCGACGGCAGGGAGGGATATGAGCAGTTCTTC
.,TRBV25-1,14,TRBJ1-5,.,CASSGGGGNQPQHF,TGTGCCAGCAGTGGAGGAGGGGGCAATCAGCCCCAGCATTTT
.,TRBV5-1,14,TRBJ1-6,.,CASSSTGKNSPLHF,TGCGCCAGCAGTTCGACAGGAAAAAATTCACCCCTCCACTTT
.,TRBV19,15,TRBJ1-6,.,CASSISHGYNSPLHF,TGTGCCAGTAGTATATCGCACGGGTATAATTCACCCCTCCACTTT
TRBD1,TRBV4-2,18,TRBJ2-6,.,CASSQQGAQFSGANVLTF,TGTGCCAGCAGCCAGCAGGGGGCGCAGTTTTCTGGGGCCAACGTCCTGACTTTC
.,TRBV10-3,13,TRBJ2-7,.,CAIGAGGSYEQYF,TGTGCCATCGGGGCAGGGGGGTCCTACGAGCAGTACTTC
.,TRBV28,13,TRBJ1-5,.,CASSTRVDQPQHF,TGTGCCAGCAGTACCAGGGTTGATCAGCCCCAGCATTTT
TRBD1,TRBV4-2,15,TRBJ2-7,.,CASSQGQGSSYEQYF,TGTGCCAGCAGCCAAGGACAGGGGAGCTCCTACGAGCAGTACTTC
.,TRBV24-1,17,TRBJ2-3,.,CATSDFRGGPSTDTQYF,TGTGCCACCAGTGATTTTAGGGGGGGCCCTAGCACAGATACGCAGTATTTT
TRBD1,TRBV5-8,11,TRBJ1-3,.,CASSLMGQPLF,TGTGCCAGCAGCCTCATGGGACAGCCCTTATTT
.,TRBV20-1,11,TRBJ2-1,.,CSARVSHEQFF,TGCAGTGCTAGAGTTTCTCATGAGCAGTTCTTC
.,TRBV7-9,12,TRBJ2-7,.,CASSRELYEQYF,TGTGCCAGCAGCCGGGAGCTCTACGAGCAGTACTTC
.,TRBV12-3/TRBV12-4,13,TRBJ2-7,.,CASKLTGTYEQYF,TGTGCCAGCAAACTGACAGGAACCTACGAGCAGTACTTC